Listed below are T cell receptor beta chains from one sample, sequenced in a study of blood T cell repertoires in COVID-19. Only in-frame clones appear in the TCRdb table, and some are missing; sequencing was by immunoSEQ multiplex PCR. The data contain about 320,000 clones, 87% of them seen just once; the ten biggest clones take up approximately 5.2%. Input material: PBMCs or T cells enriched from blood (not recorded which). These receptors all come from a woman aged 30 to 39 who had recovered from COVID-19. Each CDR3 is given with its conserved first and last residue. Fields, in order: V gene, J gene, clone size, D gene, CDR3 DNA, CDR3 protein. D genes are given only for firm matches. A clone size is listed for some rows: how often the clone was seen (once, few, many), or a class if it is expanded.

TRBV7-6	TRBJ2-5	.	.	TGTGCCAGCAGCTTAGCGTCAGGGGGGAAGGAGACCCAGTACTTC	CASSLASGGKETQYF
TRBV2	TRBJ1-5	.	TRBD1	TGTGCCAGCAGGGAAGGACAGGGCAATCAGCCCCAGCATTTT	CASREGQGNQPQHF
TRBV7-8	TRBJ1-2	.	TRBD1	TGTGCCAGCAGCTCACAGGGGCGGGGGGGAAGAGGCACCTTC	CASSSQGRGGRGTF
TRBV5-6	TRBJ1-3	.	.	TGTGCCAGCAGCGGGAGGGCTGGAAACACCATATATTTT	CASSGRAGNTIYF
TRBV5-1	TRBJ2-1	.	.	TGCGCCAGCAGCTTGGGTTATTCGCGAGAGGAGCAGTTCTTC	CASSLGYSREEQFF
TRBV5-4	TRBJ1-1	.	TRBD1	TGTGCCAGCAGCTTGTGGGACAGGGGGCGTGCTGAAGCTTTCTTT	CASSLWDRGRAEAFF
TRBV29-1	TRBJ1-1	.	TRBD1	TGCAGCGTTGGAGATGGACAGGGCGAAGCTTTCTTT	CSVGDGQGEAFF
TRBV4-2	TRBJ2-2	.	TRBD2	TGTGCCAGCAGCGCGACTAGCGGGGCTTCGAACACCGGGGAGCTGTTTTTT	CASSATSGASNTGELFF
TRBV7-9	TRBJ1-4	.	.	TGTGCCAGCAGCCTGGGGACAACAACTAATGAAAAACTGTTTTTT	CASSLGTTTNEKLFF
TRBV13	TRBJ2-7	few	.	TGTGCCAGCAGCTCCCCCATCAGCTCCTACGAGCAGTACTTC	CASSSPISSYEQYF
TRBV7-9	TRBJ2-7	.	TRBD1	TGTGCCAGCAGCTCCGGGACAGGGTCTTACGAGCAGTACTTC	CASSSGTGSYEQYF
TRBV30	TRBJ1-5	.	.	TGTGCCTGTCGGGACGGCGGGAGCCAGCCCCAGCATTTT	CACRDGGSQPQHF
TRBV5-1	TRBJ1-1	.	TRBD1	TGCGCCAGCAGCTTTTTTCCCGGACAGGGGCTAAACACTGAAGCTTTCTTT	CASSFFPGQGLNTEAFF
TRBV5-8	TRBJ1-1	.	TRBD1	TGTGCCAGCAGTCCCGGGACAGGGGGCGCCCCGACTGAAGCTTTCTTT	CASSPGTGGAPTEAFF
TRBV30	TRBJ1-4	.	.	TGTGCCTGGACCCAACCGGGGGGGAAGGTGGGAAAACTGTTTTTT	CAWTQPGGKVGKLFF
TRBV5-4	TRBJ1-6	.	.	TGTGCCACACAGGAGGGAGGGACCCTTTTGGATTCACCCCTCCACTTT	CATQEGGTLLDSPLHF
TRBV5-1	TRBJ1-2	.	TRBD1	TGCGCCAGCAGCCTCCGGACAGGGGGGGACTATGGCTACACCTTC	CASSLRTGGDYGYTF
TRBV2	TRBJ1-2	.	.	TGTGCCAGCAGTGTCCGCCCCACAACGAACTATGGCTACACCTTC	CASSVRPTTNYGYTF
TRBV5-1	TRBJ2-2	.	TRBD1	TGCGCCAGCCAGGGGGCTTTGAACACCGGGGAGCTGTTTTTT	CASQGALNTGELFF
TRBV5-5	TRBJ2-7	few	.	TGTGCCAGCAGCTTTCCCGCCGGGTACGAGCAGTACTTC	CASSFPAGYEQYF
TRBV6-1	TRBJ1-2	.	.	TGTGCCAGCAGTGAAAACAGGATAAGAGCTAACTATGGCTACACCTTC	CASSENRIRANYGYTF
TRBV9	TRBJ2-2	few	TRBD1	TGTGCCAGCAGCGTAGCTGGGCAGGGGGCGCCTACCGGGGAGCTGTTTTTT	CASSVAGQGAPTGELFF
TRBV5-1	TRBJ2-7	.	.	TGCGCCAGCAGCTTCGAGAATTCCTACGAGCAGTACTTC	CASSFENSYEQYF
TRBV7-2	TRBJ2-1	.	.	TGTGCCAGCAGCTTAAGAGACAGCTACAATGAGCAGTTCTTC	CASSLRDSYNEQFF
TRBV6-5	TRBJ2-7	.	.	TGTGCCAGCCAGGATGAACTTACCTACGAGCAGTACTTC	CASQDELTYEQYF
TRBV6-2/TRBV6-3	TRBJ1-5	.	TRBD1	TGTGCCAGCAGTTACTCGAGGGACAGGGGGCGTCAGCCCCAGCATTTT	CASSYSRDRGRQPQHF
TRBV6-5	TRBJ2-2	.	TRBD2	TGTGCCAGCAGGGAGCTAGCGGTCGGGGAGCTGTTTTTT	CASRELAVGELFF
TRBV7-6	TRBJ1-4	.	TRBD1	TGTGCCAGCAGCAGGGGGCCCAATGAAAAACTGTTTTTT	CASSRGPNEKLFF
TRBV30	TRBJ1-4	.	.	TGTGCCTGGAGCTCCGGGACATCCCAAAAACTGTTTTTT	CAWSSGTSQKLFF
TRBV7-8	TRBJ1-1	.	TRBD1	TGTGCCAGCAGCTTAGCCTACGACAGGGACACTGAAGCTTTCTTT	CASSLAYDRDTEAFF
TRBV7-9	TRBJ1-2	once	TRBD1	TGTGCCAGCAGCTTAGGGCAGGGGGCGGTTGGCTACACCTTC	CASSLGQGAVGYTF
TRBV7-8	TRBJ1-2	once	TRBD1	TGTGCCAGCAGCCTGTACAGGGGGTATGGCTACACCTTC	CASSLYRGYGYTF
TRBV9	TRBJ1-1	few	TRBD1	TGTGCCAGCAGCGTAGAAGGGACAGCGGGGGGTGAAGCTTTCTTT	CASSVEGTAGGEAFF
TRBV30	TRBJ1-6	.	.	TGTGCCTCGACAGGAGGTAATTCACCCCTCCACTTT	CASTGGNSPLHF
TRBV5-1	TRBJ2-7	.	TRBD2	TGCGCCAGCAGCTTCGCTAGCGGATACGAGCAGTACTTC	CASSFASGYEQYF
TRBV16	TRBJ2-4	.	.	TGTGCCAGCAGCCAAACTAGGGCCCAAAACATTCAGTACTTC	CASSQTRAQNIQYF
TRBV19	TRBJ1-3	.	.	TGTGCCAGTAGTATTGGGGGCAGAAACACCATATATTTT	CASSIGGRNTIYF
TRBV6-5	TRBJ1-4	.	TRBD1	TGTGCCAGCAGTTACACCGGGACAGCTCATGAAAAACTGTTTTTT	CASSYTGTAHEKLFF
TRBV10-3	TRBJ2-6	.	TRBD1	TGTGCCATCAGCCGGGACAGCGTGCCCTCTGGGGCCAACGTCCTGACTTTC	CAISRDSVPSGANVLTF
TRBV30	TRBJ1-1	.	TRBD1	TGTGCCTGGAACAGGGGGCAGATCACTGAAGCTTTCTTT	CAWNRGQITEAFF
TRBV5-1	TRBJ2-2	.	.	TGCGCCAGCAGTAAGATAGCAGGGCCCACCGGGGAGCTGTTTTTT	CASSKIAGPTGELFF
TRBV7-9	TRBJ1-5	once	.	TGTGCCAGCAGCCGAGAGTCCCAGCCCCAGCATTTT	CASSRESQPQHF
TRBV30	TRBJ2-5	once	TRBD1	TGTGCCTGGACAGAAGGGGGCTGGGGAGAGACCCAGTACTTC	CAWTEGGWGETQYF
TRBV6-5	TRBJ1-3	.	TRBD1	TGTGCCAGCAGTCGACAGGGGAGCTCTGGAAACACCATATATTTT	CASSRQGSSGNTIYF
TRBV30	TRBJ2-4	.	TRBD2	TGTGCCTGGAGTGTACTAGCGGGGGTTCAGTACTTC	CAWSVLAGVQYF